The 21 T cell receptor beta chains below come from one sample, sequenced in a study of radiotherapy plus CTLA-4 blockade in lung cancer. Sequencing was performed with immunoSEQ multiplex PCR; in TCRdb, only in-frame clones are kept and a portion is missing. The table has 90,000 to 100,000 clones, just over 85% seen once; the top ten hold about 5.3%. This material consisted of peripheral blood, taken from a patient treated with radiotherapy plus ipilimumab. These receptors originate from a human donor with non-small cell lung cancer that progressed on radiotherapy plus ipilimumab.

This rearrangement joins TRBV6-1 to TRBJ2-2; perhaps TRBD1 as D (6 bases). This CDR3 spans 15 amino acids. Per germline, CDR1 MNHNS and CDR2 SASEGT. With 7 bases removed from V and 6 bases from J, the gap between germline ends came to 18 bases. CDR3 DNA: TGTGCCAGCACTGTCTACACAGGGTCCCCCGGGGAGCTGTTTTTT. Encoded protein: CASTVYTGSPGELFF.

The gene calls are TRBV29-1 and TRBJ2-7; 7 nucleotides align to TRBD2. The germline CDR1 and CDR2 sequences are SQVTM and ANQGSEA. The trim removed 0 bases at V and 4 bases at J, leaving 6 bases unmatched. The CDR3 contains 14 residues. CDR3 residues: CSVEDQLAFYEQYF. The CDR3 bases are TGCAGCGTTGAAGACCAACTAGCGTTTTACGAGCAGTACTTC.

V and J are TRBV4-1 and TRBJ2-2; 12 bases fit TRBD2. Per the germline V gene, CDR1 is MGHRA and CDR2 is YSYEKL. The CDR3 runs to 18 residues. V shed 5 bases and J 5 bases; nucleotides not matched to a gene: 12. The CDR3 protein is CASSGRTSGKSATGELFF. CDR3 nucleotides: TGCGCCAGCAGCGGGAGGACTAGCGGGAAGTCGGCGACCGGGGAGCTGTTTTTT.

The chain links TRBV7-9 to TRBJ2-3, with 9 bases identical to TRBD1. There are 14 residues in the CDR3. J lost 7 bases, V lost 4 bases, and 6 bases had no gene match. Germline V gene lookup returns CDR1 SEHNR and CDR2 FQNEAQ (reference sequence). The CDR3 loop reads CASSSRDRVNTQYF. The CDR3 coding sequence is TGTGCCAGCAGCTCCCGGGACAGGGTAAATACGCAGTATTTT.

V gene TRBV5-1 combines with J gene TRBJ2-3, with 14 bases fitting TRBD2. The CDR3 loop spans 16 amino acids. The germline CDR1 and CDR2 sequences are SGHRS and YFSETQ. The V and J ends lost 2 bases and 6 bases, in that order; junction bases with no gene match: 5. Here the CDR3 DNA reads TGCGCCAGCAGCTTTGGGACTAGCGGGAGTCGGGATACGCAGTATTTT. Translation gives CASSFGTSGSRDTQYF.

This clone was recorded a few times. The chain combines TRBV19 with TRBJ2-7, with 7 bases matching TRBD2. The trim removed 1 base at V and 7 bases at J, leaving 10 bases unmatched. This CDR3 is 15 amino acids long. CDR1 LNHDA and CDR2 SQIVND come from the germline V gene (reference sequence). CDR3 loop: CASSIGSLSGREQYF. The CDR3 region has the DNA TGTGCCAGTAGTATAGGTAGTTTATCCGGGAGGGAGCAGTACTTC.

The chain couples TRBV6-6 to TRBJ2-1; 7 positions match TRBD2. This CDR3 is built from 14 residues. V gave up 6 bases and J gave up 2 bases; unmatched junction bases: 4. From germline, CDR1 is MNHNY and CDR2 SVGAGI (reference sequence). DNA of the CDR3: TGTGCCAGCAGAATCGGACTAGCCTACAATGAGCAGTTCTTC. As protein: CASRIGLAYNEQFF.

This clone occurred once. This chain uses TRBV19 with TRBJ2-1; 9 bases are shared with TRBD2. V was pared by 7 bases and J by 0 bases, with 7 bases of the junction left unmatched. This CDR3 has 16 residues. Germline values: CDR1 LNHDA, CDR2 SQIVND (reference sequence). This CDR3 is CASKAGGISSYNEQFF. CDR3 DNA sequence: TGTGCCAGTAAGGCGGGAGGGATTAGCTCCTACAATGAGCAGTTCTTC. The variable domain in full, with the rest retrieved from reference TRBV19 and TRBJ2-1, is DGGITQSPKYLFRKEGQNVTLSCEQNLNHDAMYWYRQDPGQGLRLIYYSQIVNDFQKGDIAEGYSVSREKKESFPLTVTSAQKNPTAFYLCASKAGGISSYNEQFFGPGTRLTVL.

The chain recombines TRBV2 with TRBJ2-3; D might be TRBD2 (9 bases). The germline CDR1 and CDR2 sequences are SNHLY and FYNNEI. The CDR3 covers 14 residues. Trimming removed 8 bases at V and 6 bases at J, with 18 bases between. The chain's CDR3 is CASVLAGTGDTQYF. The CDR3 DNA sequence: TGTGCCAGCGTGCTAGCGGGGACAGGTGATACGCAGTATTTT.

This CDR3 is CASSLAVGGSYNEQFF. The CDR3 region has the DNA TGTGCCAGCAGCTTAGCGGTTGGAGGCTCCTACAATGAGCAGTTCTTC. The chain couples TRBV7-8 to TRBJ2-1; a weak D match, TRBD2 (5 bases). The germline V gene has CDR1 SGHVS and CDR2 FQNEAQ. Trimming stripped 0 bases from V and 0 bases from J, with 9 bases between. The CDR3 runs to 16 residues.

The J gene is TRBJ2-4, the V gene TRBV7-9; D not certain. The germline V and J ends were trimmed by 2 bases and 0 bases, with 8 bases remaining between them. The CDR3 spans 15 residues. Germline loops: CDR1 SEHNR, CDR2 FQNEAQ (reference sequence). DNA of the CDR3: TGTGCCAGCAGCTTAACAGCGTTAGCCAAAAACATTCAGTACTTC. Its translation: CASSLTALAKNIQYF.

The chain links TRBV5-1 to TRBJ2-1; D not resolved. The CDR3 is 14 residues long. V was shortened by 0 bases and J by 6 bases, with 10 bases between the two germline ends. The germline gives CDR1 SGHRS, CDR2 YFSETQ. The CDR3 loop is CASSLGGEFNEQFF. CDR3 sequence (DNA): TGCGCCAGCAGCTTGGGCGGCGAATTCAATGAGCAGTTCTTC.

J is TRBJ2-7 and V is TRBV28; D call uncertain. The V gene's germline CDR1 is MDHEN and CDR2 SYDVKM. The CDR3 has 13 amino acids. Between the trimmed V and J ends, which lost 3 bases and 0 bases, there was a span of 6 bases. Here the CDR3 DNA reads TGTGCCAGCAGTTTGTTGAGCTCCTACGAGCAGTACTTC. Residues: CASSLLSSYEQYF. The full variable domain, its missing parts supplied by reference TRBV28 and TRBJ2-7, is DVKVTQSSRYLVKRTGEKVFLECVQDMDHENMFWYRQDPGLGLRLIYFSYDVKMKEKGDIPEGYSVSREKKERFSLILESASTNQTSMYLCASSLLSSYEQYFGPGTRLTVT.

This clone was counted only a few times. The V gene is TRBV19, the J gene TRBJ2-7; D unclear. The CDR3 has 14 residues. Deletions cut 7 bases from V and 3 bases from J, with 16 bases between. Germline V gene data show CDR1 as LNHDA and CDR2 as SQIVND (reference sequence). DNA of the CDR3: TGTGCCAGTAAGTCGTATGGGCGGTTCTACGAGCAGTACTTC. This sequence encodes CASKSYGRFYEQYF.

The V call is TRBV7-2, the J call TRBJ2-3, with no clear D. There are 14 residues in the CDR3. Trimming cost V 5 bases and J 0 bases, with 9 bases left between them. Germline assignment: CDR1 SGHTA and CDR2 FQGNSA. The CDR3 loop reads CASSPAPSTDTQYF. CDR3 bases: TGTGCCAGCAGCCCCGCCCCCAGCACAGATACGCAGTATTTT.

This clone is a singleton in its sample. V gene TRBV6-1 combines with J gene TRBJ1-1; D unclear. V was pared by 2 bases and J by 3 bases, with 22 bases between. This CDR3 is 18 amino acids long. Germline assignment: CDR1 MNHNS and CDR2 SASEGT. CDR3 nucleotides: TGTGCCAGCAGTGAACCGGTGGGGAGGTTCATTGGGGACACTGAAGCTTTCTTT. This gives the protein CASSEPVGRFIGDTEAFF.

The chain has TRBV29-1 and TRBJ1-1; no firm D call. The germline V gene has CDR1 SQVTM and CDR2 ANQGSEA. The CDR3 runs to 11 residues. V shed 6 bases and J shed 4 bases, with 9 bases lying between them. In DNA, the CDR3 is TGCAGCGTACCAACCCTCACTGAAGCTTTCTTT. This codes for CSVPTLTEAFF.

V usage is TRBV5-8 and J usage is TRBJ2-2; 10 nucleotides agree with TRBD2. The V gene's germline CDR1 is SGHTS and CDR2 YDEGEE. V shed 4 bases, J shed 4 bases, and the junction held 7 bases outside the gene matches. The CDR3 consists of 16 residues. Here the CDR3 reads CASSRSSGSVTGELFF. The CDR3 DNA sequence: TGTGCCAGCAGCAGATCTAGCGGGAGCGTCACCGGGGAGCTGTTTTTT.

CDR3 amino acids: CASSPPGYGYTF. The CDR3, as DNA: TGTGCCAGCAGTCCCCCAGGATATGGCTACACCTTC. The J gene is TRBJ1-2, the V gene TRBV6-1, with D unclear. The CDR3 extends over 12 amino acids. Deletions cut 5 bases from V and 5 bases from J, with 9 bases between. The germline V gene encodes CDR1 MNHNS and CDR2 SASEGT.

This clone was counted once. The V gene is TRBV2, the J gene TRBJ1-4; D might be TRBD1 (5 bases). The V gene's germline CDR1 is SNHLY and CDR2 FYNNEI. The CDR3 runs to 15 residues. Trimming shortened V by 8 bases and J by 6 bases, and 19 bases separated the two germline ends. The DNA of the CDR3 is TGTGCCAGCGAAAACCCGGGACTTATGGATGAAAAACTGTTTTTT. Translation gives CASENPGLMDEKLFF.

The V and J genes are TRBV5-1 and TRBJ2-7; no reliable D call. The CDR3 runs to 13 residues. Per germline, CDR1 SGHRS and CDR2 YFSETQ. Trimming took 0 bases from V and 12 from J, leaving 16 bases between them. The CDR3 spells CASSLVELTNRYF. In nucleotides, the CDR3 is TGCGCCAGCAGCTTGGTGGAGCTTACGAATCGGTACTTC.